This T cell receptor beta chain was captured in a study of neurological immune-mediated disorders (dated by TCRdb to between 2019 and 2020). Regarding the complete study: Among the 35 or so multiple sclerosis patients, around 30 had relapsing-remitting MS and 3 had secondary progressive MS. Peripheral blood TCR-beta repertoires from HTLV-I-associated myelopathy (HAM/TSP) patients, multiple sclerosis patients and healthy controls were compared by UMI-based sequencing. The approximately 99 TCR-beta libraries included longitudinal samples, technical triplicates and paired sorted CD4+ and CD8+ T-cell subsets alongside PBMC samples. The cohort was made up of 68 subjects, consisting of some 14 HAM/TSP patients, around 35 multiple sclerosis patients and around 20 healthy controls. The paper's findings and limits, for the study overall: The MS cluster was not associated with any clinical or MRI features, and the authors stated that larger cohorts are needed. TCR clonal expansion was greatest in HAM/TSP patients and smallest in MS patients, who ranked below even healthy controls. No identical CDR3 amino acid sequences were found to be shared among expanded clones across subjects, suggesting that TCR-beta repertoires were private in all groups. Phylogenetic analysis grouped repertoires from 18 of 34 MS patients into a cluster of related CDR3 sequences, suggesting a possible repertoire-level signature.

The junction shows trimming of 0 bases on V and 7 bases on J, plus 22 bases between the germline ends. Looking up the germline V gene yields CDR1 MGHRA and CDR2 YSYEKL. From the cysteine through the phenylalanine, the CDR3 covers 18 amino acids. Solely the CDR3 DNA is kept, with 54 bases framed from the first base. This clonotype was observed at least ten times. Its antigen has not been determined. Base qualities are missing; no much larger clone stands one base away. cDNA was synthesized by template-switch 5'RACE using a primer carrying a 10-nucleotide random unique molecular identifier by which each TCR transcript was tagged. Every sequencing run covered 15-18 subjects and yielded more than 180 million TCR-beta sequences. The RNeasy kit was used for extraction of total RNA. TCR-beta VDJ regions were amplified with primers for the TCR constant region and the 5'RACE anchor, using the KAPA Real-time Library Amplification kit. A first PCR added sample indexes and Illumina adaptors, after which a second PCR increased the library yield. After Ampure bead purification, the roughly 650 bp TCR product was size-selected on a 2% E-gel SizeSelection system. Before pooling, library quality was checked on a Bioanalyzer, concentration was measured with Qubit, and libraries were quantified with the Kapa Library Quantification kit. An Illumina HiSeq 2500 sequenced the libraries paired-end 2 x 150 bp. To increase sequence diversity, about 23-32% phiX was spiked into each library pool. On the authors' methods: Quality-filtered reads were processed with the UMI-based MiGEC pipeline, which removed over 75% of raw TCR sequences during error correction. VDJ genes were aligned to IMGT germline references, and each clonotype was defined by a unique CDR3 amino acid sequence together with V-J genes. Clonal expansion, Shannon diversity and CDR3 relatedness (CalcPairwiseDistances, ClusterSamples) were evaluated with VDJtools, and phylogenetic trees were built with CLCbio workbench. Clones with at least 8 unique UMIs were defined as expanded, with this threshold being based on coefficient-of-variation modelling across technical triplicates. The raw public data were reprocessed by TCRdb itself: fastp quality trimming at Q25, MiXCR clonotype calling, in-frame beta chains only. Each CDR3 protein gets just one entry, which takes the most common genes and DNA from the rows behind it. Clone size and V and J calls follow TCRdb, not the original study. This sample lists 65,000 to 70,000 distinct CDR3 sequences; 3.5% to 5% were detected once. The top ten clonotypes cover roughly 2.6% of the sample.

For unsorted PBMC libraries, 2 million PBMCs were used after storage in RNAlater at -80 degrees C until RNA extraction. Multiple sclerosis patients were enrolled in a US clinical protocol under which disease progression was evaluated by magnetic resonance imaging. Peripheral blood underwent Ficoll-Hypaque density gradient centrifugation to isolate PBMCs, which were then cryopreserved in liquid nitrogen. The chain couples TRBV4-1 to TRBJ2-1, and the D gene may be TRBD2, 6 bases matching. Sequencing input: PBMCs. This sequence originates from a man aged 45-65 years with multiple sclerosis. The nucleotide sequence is TGCGCCAGCAGCCAAGAAAGGAGGAGGTTGGCAGGAGGGAATGAGCAGTTCTTC. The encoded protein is CASSQERRRLAGGNEQFF.